This T cell receptor (beta chain) was recovered during a study of T-cell reconstitution after alpha-beta-depleted transplantation in children. Regarding the study as a whole: It was newly produced T cells that mostly accounted for T-cell counts and diversity one year after transplant. Several hundred expanded graft clones reportedly were the source of alpha-beta T cells about two months after transplant.

Library preparation (for TCRbeta) was performed with unique molecular identifiers. TCRdb reprocessed the PCR reads with MiXCR, giving one entry per CDR3 protein. Of 450,000 to 550,000 distinct CDR3 sequences in the sample, over 10% were seen once. Concerning this clonotype itself: What it binds is unknown.

The material sequenced was PBMCs, mostly from graft donor cells, taken 180 days after TCRalphabeta/CD19-depleted stem cell transplant. The clonotype comes from a female patient aged 2 to 10 who had a stem cell transplant for aplastic anemia, so the T cells may come from the graft donor.

CDR3 loop: CASSHGLRPSTDTQYF. CDR3 nucleotide sequence: TGCGCCAGCAGCCACGGTCTGCGCCCGAGCACAGATACGCAGTATTTT. The J gene is TRBJ2-3, the V gene TRBV4-3; D remains unclear. This CDR3 is built from 16 residues. CDR1 LGHNA and CDR2 YSLEER come from the germline V gene. Trimming stripped 3 bases from V and 0 bases from J, with 13 bases between.